This T cell receptor (beta chain) was captured by sequencing in a study of patients and donors after allogeneic stem cell transplantation. Trimming took 5 bases from V and 3 from J; bases not matched to a gene: 6. The CDR3 is 17 amino acids. The germline CDR1 and CDR2 sequences are SGHVS and FQNEAQ. Each CDR3 protein gets one entry after TCRdb re-called the RT-PCR reads with MiXCR. The sample consists of about a million distinct CDR3 sequences, roughly 18% of them appearing once. This rearrangement joins TRBV7-8 to TRBJ2-1; 14 bases are shared with TRBD2. Specimen: blood, either unsorted or a sorted T cell fraction (not recorded which). This TCR was recovered from a human donor who was either an allogeneic HSCT recipient or a stem cell or donor lymphocyte infusion donor (not recorded which). It is not recorded whose cells these are; they may come from a transplant donor. This chain's CDR3 is CASSEGLAGEIYNEQFF. DNA for the CDR3: TGTGCCAGCAGCGAGGGACTAGCGGGAGAGATCTACAATGAGCAGTTCTTC.